Below, 9 T cell receptor beta chains from the same sample are listed, as sequenced in a study of T-cell reconstitution after alpha-beta-depleted transplantation in children. Unique molecular identifiers were incorporated during preparation of the TCRbeta library. MiXCR, run by TCRdb on the PCR reads, gives a single entry per CDR3 protein. The sample has about 240,000 distinct CDR3 sequences; about 25% are singletons. Sequences were derived from PBMCs, sampled before TCRalphabeta/CD19-depleted stem cell transplant. The origin of the receptors is a girl aged 2-10 years with Fanconi anemia, due to receive a stem cell transplant.

The sample holds many counts of this clonotype. This rearrangement joins TRBV29-1 to TRBJ2-5, with 8 positions matching TRBD2. Germline V gives CDR1 SQVTM, CDR2 ANQGSEA. The CDR3 spans 14 residues. Trimming took 1 base from V and 5 from J; bases not matched to a gene: 6. The CDR3 DNA is TGCAGCGTTGAAGCCGCGGGGGGAGGGGAGACCCAGTACTTC. Translating gives CSVEAAGGGETQYF.

The rearrangement links TRBV7-2 to TRBJ2-7, with D possibly being TRBD1 (6 bases). Germline values: CDR1 SGHTA, CDR2 FQGNSA. This CDR3 has 14 residues. Deletions cut 2 bases from V and 2 bases from J, with 10 bases between. The CDR3 is CASSLLGAPYEQYF. The CDR3 region has the DNA TGTGCCAGCAGCTTATTGGGGGCCCCCTACGAGCAGTACTTC.

The genes are TRBV20-1 and TRBJ2-7; TRBD2 matches at 12 bases. CDR3 length equals 14 residues. The V and J ends lost 1 base and 4 bases, in that order; junction bases with no gene match: 2. Germline CDR1 is DFQATT and CDR2 is SNEGSKA (reference sequence). CDR3 protein: CSARGTSGVYEQYF. As DNA, the CDR3 is TGCAGTGCTAGAGGGACTAGCGGGGTATACGAGCAGTACTTC.

V gene TRBV20-1 combines with J gene TRBJ2-5; TRBD2 might be the D (5 bases). The germline gives CDR1 DFQATT, CDR2 SNEGSKA (reference sequence). V was cut by 6 bases and J by 3 bases, with 14 bases left in between. This CDR3 has 13 residues. The CDR3 region has the DNA TGCAGTGCGACTCCTAGCAGTAAAGAGACCCAGTACTTC. The encoded protein is CSATPSSKETQYF.

This clonotype was observed at least ten times. V usage is TRBV20-1 and J usage is TRBJ1-1; D unclear. The CDR3 has 13 amino acids. The germline V and J ends were trimmed by 5 bases and 0 bases, with 10 bases remaining between them. CDR1 and CDR2 from the germline V gene are DFQATT and SNEGSKA (reference sequence). CDR3 sequence (DNA): TGCAGTGCTGTCAGGCTACTGAACACTGAAGCTTTCTTT. The encoded protein is CSAVRLLNTEAFF.

A note on this clonotype: A much larger clone sits a single nucleotide away, making a read error possible. The chain carries TRBV20-1 and TRBJ1-2; a weak D match, TRBD1 (5 bases). The CDR3 runs 12 residues. Germline assignment: CDR1 DFQATT and CDR2 SNEGSKA (reference sequence). The V and J ends lost 1 base and 4 bases respectively, with 7 bases between them. The CDR3 loop is CSARVGPYGYTF. The DNA for the CDR3 is TGCAGTGCTAGAGTGGGACCCTATGGCTACACCTTC.

This chain connects TRBV6-5 to TRBJ1-2; TRBD1 matches at 10 bases. V lost 4 bases and J lost 6; bases outside the gene matches: 5. The germline V gene has CDR1 MNHEY and CDR2 SVGAGI. The CDR3 sequence is 14 residues long. The CDR3 sequence: CASSSPGQGNGYTF. In DNA form, the CDR3 reads TGTGCCAGCAGTTCCCCGGGACAGGGGAATGGCTACACCTTC.

This rearrangement joins TRBV7-2 to TRBJ2-1; 8 bases agree with TRBD2. Unmatched junction bases numbered 12, after V lost 7 bases and J lost 7 bases. The CDR3 spans 15 residues. Germline CDR1 SGHTA, CDR2 FQGNSA. Here the CDR3 DNA reads TGTGCCAGCAATGCGGGACTAGGGACGTGGAATGAGCAGTTCTTC. Its protein product is CASNAGLGTWNEQFF.

The V and J genes are TRBV4-1 and TRBJ2-7; possibly TRBD2 for D (7 bases). Trimming stripped 0 bases from V and 0 bases from J, with 18 bases between. Germline CDR1 is MGHRA and CDR2 is YSYEKL. The CDR3 consists of 18 residues. In nucleotides, the CDR3 is TGCGCCAGCAGCCAAGAAATGAGCTTCGGGGGGCTCTCCTACGAGCAGTACTTC. This gives the protein CASSQEMSFGGLSYEQYF.